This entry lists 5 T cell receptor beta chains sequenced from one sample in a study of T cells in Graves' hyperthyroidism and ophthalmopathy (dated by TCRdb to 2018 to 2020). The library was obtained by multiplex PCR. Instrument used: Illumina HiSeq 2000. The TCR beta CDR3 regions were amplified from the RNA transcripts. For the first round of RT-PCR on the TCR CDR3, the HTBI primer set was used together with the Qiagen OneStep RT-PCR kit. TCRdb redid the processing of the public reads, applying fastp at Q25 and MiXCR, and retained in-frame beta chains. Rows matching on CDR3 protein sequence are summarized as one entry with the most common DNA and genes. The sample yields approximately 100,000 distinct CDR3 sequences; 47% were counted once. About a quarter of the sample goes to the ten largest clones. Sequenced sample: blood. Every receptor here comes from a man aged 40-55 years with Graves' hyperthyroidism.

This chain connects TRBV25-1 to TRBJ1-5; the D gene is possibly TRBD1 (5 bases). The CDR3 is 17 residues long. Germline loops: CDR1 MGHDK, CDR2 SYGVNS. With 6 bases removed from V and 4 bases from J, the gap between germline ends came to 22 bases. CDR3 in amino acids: CASSAGPGTEGNQPQHF. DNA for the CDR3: TGTGCCAGCAGCGCTGGGCCCGGGACGGAAGGAAATCAGCCCCAGCATTTT.

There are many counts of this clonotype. CDR3 in amino acids: CASSLRTTFQETQYF. Here the CDR3 DNA reads TGCGCCAGCAGCTTAAGGACCACGTTCCAAGAGACCCAGTACTTC. The rearrangement uses TRBV5-1 and TRBJ2-5; no definite D call. Germline V gene lookup returns CDR1 SGHRS and CDR2 YFSETQ. CDR3 length: 15 residues. V lost 2 bases and J lost 1, with 12 bases in between.

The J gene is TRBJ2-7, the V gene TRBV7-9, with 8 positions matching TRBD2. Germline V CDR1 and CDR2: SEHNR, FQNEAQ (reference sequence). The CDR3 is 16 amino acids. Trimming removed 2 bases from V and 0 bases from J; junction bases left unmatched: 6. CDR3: CASSLPSGWNSYEQYF. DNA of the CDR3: TGTGCCAGCAGCTTACCTAGCGGGTGGAACTCCTACGAGCAGTACTTC.

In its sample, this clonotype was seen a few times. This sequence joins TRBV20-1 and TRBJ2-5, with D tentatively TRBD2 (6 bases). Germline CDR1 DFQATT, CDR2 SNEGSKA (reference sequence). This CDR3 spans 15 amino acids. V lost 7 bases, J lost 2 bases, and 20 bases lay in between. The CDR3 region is CSVPTGGTLQETQYF. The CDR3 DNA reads TGCAGTGTTCCAACCGGTGGGACTCTACAAGAGACCCAGTACTTC.

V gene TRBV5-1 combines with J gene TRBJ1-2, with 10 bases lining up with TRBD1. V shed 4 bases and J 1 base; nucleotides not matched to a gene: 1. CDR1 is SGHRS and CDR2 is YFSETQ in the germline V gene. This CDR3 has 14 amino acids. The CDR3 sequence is CASSGTGVNYGYTF. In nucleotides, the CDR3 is TGCGCCAGCAGCGGGACAGGGGTTAACTATGGCTACACCTTC.